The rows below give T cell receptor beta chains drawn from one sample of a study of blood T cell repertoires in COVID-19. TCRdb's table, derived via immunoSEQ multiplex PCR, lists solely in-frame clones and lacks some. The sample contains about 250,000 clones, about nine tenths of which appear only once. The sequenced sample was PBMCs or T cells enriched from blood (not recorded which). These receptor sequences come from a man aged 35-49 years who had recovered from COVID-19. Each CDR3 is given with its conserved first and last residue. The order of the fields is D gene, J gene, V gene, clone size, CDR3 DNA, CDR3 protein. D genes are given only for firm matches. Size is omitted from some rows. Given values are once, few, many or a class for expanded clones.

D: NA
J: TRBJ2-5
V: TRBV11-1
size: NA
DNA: TGTGCCAGCAGCCCGGCGGCCGCAGAGACCCAGTACTTC
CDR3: CASSPAAAETQYF

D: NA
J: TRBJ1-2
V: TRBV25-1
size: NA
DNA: TGTGCCAGCAGTGAATATTTGGGGGCCTATGGCTACACCTTC
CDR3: CASSEYLGAYGYTF

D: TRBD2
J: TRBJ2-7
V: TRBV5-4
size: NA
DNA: TGTGCCAGCAGCCGGGGACTAGCGGGATCCTACGAGCAGTACTTC
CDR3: CASSRGLAGSYEQYF

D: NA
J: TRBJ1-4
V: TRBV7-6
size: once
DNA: TGTGCCAGCAGCGACCCAAGAGCGGGCAATGAAAAACTGTTTTTT
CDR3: CASSDPRAGNEKLFF

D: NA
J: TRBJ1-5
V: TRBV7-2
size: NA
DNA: TGTGCCAGCAGCTTAGTAGGCAATCAGCCCCAGCATTTT
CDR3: CASSLVGNQPQHF

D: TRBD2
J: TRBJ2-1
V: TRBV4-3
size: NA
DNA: TGCGCCAGCAGCCAAGATCCTAGCGGGGGGCGGGACAATGAGCAGTTCTTC
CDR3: CASSQDPSGGRDNEQFF

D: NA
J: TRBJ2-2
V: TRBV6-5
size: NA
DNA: TGTGCCAGCAGTTGGACAGAGAACACCGGGGAGCTGTTTTTT
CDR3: CASSWTENTGELFF

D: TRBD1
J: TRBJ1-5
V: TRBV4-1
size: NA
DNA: TGCGCCAGCAGCCGGACAGGGGGCCAGCCCCAGCATTTT
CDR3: CASSRTGGQPQHF

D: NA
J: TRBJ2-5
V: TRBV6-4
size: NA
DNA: TGTGCCAGCAGTGAGAACTCCCAAGAGACCCAGTACTTC
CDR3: CASSENSQETQYF

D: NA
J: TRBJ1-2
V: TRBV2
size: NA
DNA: TGTGCCAGCAGTGGCCGGCAGGGCTATGGCTACACCTTC
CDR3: CASSGRQGYGYTF

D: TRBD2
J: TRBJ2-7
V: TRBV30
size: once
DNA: TGTGCCTGGACCACGGGAGGGAGAGGCGAGCAGTACTTC
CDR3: CAWTTGGRGEQYF

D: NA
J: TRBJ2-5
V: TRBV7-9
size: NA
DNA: TGTGCCAGCAGCTTATCTGTCGGGGAGGAGACCCAGTACTTC
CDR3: CASSLSVGEETQYF

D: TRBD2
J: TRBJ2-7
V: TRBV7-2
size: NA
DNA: TGTGCCAGCAGCTTAGGACTAGCGGGATCCTACGAGCAGTACTTC
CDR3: CASSLGLAGSYEQYF

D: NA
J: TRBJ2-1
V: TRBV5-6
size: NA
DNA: TGTGCCAGCAGCTGGGACTTTTCTTCCTACAATGAGCAGTTCTTC
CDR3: CASSWDFSSYNEQFF

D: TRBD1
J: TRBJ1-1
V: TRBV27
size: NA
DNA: TGTGCCAGCAGTTCACAGGGGGCTCTGGGGACTGAAGCTTTCTTT
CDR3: CASSSQGALGTEAFF

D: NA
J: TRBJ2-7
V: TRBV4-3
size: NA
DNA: TGCGCCAGCAGCCAAGAAGTAAGCCTTTCCTACGAGCAGTACTTC
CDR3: CASSQEVSLSYEQYF

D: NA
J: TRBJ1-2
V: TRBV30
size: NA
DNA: TGTGCCTGGAGGGAGACGAAGCTTGGCTACACCTTC
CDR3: CAWRETKLGYTF

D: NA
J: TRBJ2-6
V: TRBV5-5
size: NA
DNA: TGTGCCAGCAGCTTAGACTTCTCTGGGGCCAACGTCCTGACTTTC
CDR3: CASSLDFSGANVLTF

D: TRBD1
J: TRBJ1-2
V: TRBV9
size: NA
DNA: TGTGCCAGCAGCGTAGGAGGGGACGGGACAGGGTTATTGTATGGCTACACCTTC
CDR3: CASSVGGDGTGLLYGYTF

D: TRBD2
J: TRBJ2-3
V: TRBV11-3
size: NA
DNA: TGTGCCAGCAGCCTAGCGGGAGGCGGGGATACGCAGTATTTT
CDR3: CASSLAGGGDTQYF

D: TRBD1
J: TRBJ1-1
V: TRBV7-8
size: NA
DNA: TGTGCCAGCAGCTTGACAGGGGCGAACACTGAAGCTTTCTTT
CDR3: CASSLTGANTEAFF

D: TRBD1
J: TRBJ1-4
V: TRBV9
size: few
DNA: TGTGCCAGCAGCGCCGGGACAGGGCTTAATGAAAAACTGTTTTTT
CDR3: CASSAGTGLNEKLFF

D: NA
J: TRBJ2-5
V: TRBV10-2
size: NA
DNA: TGCGCCAGCAGTTCGGGACTGGAGACCCAGTACTTC
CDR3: CASSSGLETQYF

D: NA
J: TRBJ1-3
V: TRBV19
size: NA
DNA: TGTGCCAGTAGTATGCCGAGTCAGGATCCTGGAAACACCATATATTTT
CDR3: CASSMPSQDPGNTIYF

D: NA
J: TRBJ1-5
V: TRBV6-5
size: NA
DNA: TGTGCCAGCAGTTCTCAGGGTTACAATCAGCCCCAGCATTTT
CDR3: CASSSQGYNQPQHF

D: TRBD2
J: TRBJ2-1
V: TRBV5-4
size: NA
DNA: TGTGCCAGCAGCCCGTGGGGACTAGCAGTATACAATGAGCAGTTCTTC
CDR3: CASSPWGLAVYNEQFF

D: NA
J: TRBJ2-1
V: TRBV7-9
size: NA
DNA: TGTGCCAGCAAGTGGGGCGACGGCTACAATGAGCAGTTCTTC
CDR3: CASKWGDGYNEQFF

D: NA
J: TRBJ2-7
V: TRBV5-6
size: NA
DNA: TGTGCCAGCAGCTTGTCCTCCTCGGAGCAGTACTTC
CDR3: CASSLSSSEQYF

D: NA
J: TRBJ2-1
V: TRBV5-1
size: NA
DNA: TGCGCCAGCAGCTGGGGGGGCTATCGGGAGCAGTTCTTC
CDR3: CASSWGGYREQFF

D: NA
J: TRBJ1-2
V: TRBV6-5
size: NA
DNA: TGTGCCAGCAGTTACTCGTCTCGGGACACCTACTATGGCTACACCTTC
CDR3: CASSYSSRDTYYGYTF

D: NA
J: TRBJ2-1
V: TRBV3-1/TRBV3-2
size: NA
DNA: TGTGCCAGCAGCCATGAGCGGAGCCCCTACAATGAGCAGTTCTTC
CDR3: CASSHERSPYNEQFF

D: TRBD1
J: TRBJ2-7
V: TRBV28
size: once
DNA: TGTGCCAGGGTCTCAGGGGGATTCTACGAGCAGTACTTC
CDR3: CARVSGGFYEQYF

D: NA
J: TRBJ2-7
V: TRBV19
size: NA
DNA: TGTGCCAGTAGCACCCTTACCGGACAGAACTACGAGCAGTACTTC
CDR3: CASSTLTGQNYEQYF

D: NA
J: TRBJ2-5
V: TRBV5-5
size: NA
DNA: TGTGCCAGCAGCTTCAATGTGTACCAAGAGACCCAGTACTTC
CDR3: CASSFNVYQETQYF

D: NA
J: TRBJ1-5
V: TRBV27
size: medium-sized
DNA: TGTGCCAGCAGTTTGTCCTACTCTCAGCCCCAGCATTTT
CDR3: CASSLSYSQPQHF

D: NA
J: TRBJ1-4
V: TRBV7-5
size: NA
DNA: TGTGTCAGAAGCCCGAGACAGGCGTGTAATGAAAAACTGTTTTTT
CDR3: CVRSPRQACNEKLFF

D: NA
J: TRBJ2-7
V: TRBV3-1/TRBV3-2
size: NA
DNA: TGTGCCAGCAGCCAAGTTCCGGCCTACGAGCAGTACTTC
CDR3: CASSQVPAYEQYF

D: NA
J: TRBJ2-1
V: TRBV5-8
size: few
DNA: TGTGCCAGCAGCTTGGGGTTTCGGTCAGGGTTCTACAATGAGCAGTTCTTC
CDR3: CASSLGFRSGFYNEQFF

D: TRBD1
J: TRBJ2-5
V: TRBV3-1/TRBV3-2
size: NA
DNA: TGTGCCAGCAGCCCAGGACAGGGTCACCAAGAGACCCAGTACTTC
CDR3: CASSPGQGHQETQYF

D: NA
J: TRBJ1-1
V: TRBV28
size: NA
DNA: TGTGCCAGCAGCCTCTCCCGACAGGCGAACACTGAAGCTTTCTTT
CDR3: CASSLSRQANTEAFF